The present T cell receptor beta chain was sequenced within a study of monozygotic twins with inflammatory bowel disease. The CDR3 covers 12 residues. Per germline, CDR1 MNHEY and CDR2 SVGAGI. Each CDR3 protein gets one entry in TCRdb, which reprocessed the 5' RACE reads and gives no DNA. Here the sample table reports about 350,000 distinct CDR3 sequences. The sequencing input was blood. The chain employs TRBV6-5 and TRBJ2-1. This clonotype was obtained from a human donor with ulcerative colitis or Crohn's disease, or a healthy co-twin of an affected twin (not recorded which). CDR3 sequence: CASSYGAGEQFF.